One sample yielded the 6 T cell receptor beta chains listed below, sequenced in a study of T cell repertoires in cytomegalovirus infection. These TCRs' antigens remain unknown. TCRdb re-analysed the reads in MiXCR, keeping a single row per CDR3 protein. The repertoire holds roughly 570,000 distinct CDR3 sequences, with about 39% as singletons. The input for sequencing was cultured PBMCs, taken from culture after CMV antigen stimulation. These receptors were taken from a human donor in good health (CMV status not recorded). Some clones in this sample may be carry-over from other donors' samples.

The chain links TRBV7-2 to TRBJ1-2; 7 bases are a match to TRBD1. This CDR3 is 13 amino acids long. V shed 4 bases and J 8 bases; nucleotides not matched to a gene: 7. CDR1 SGHTA and CDR2 FQGNSA come from the germline V gene. DNA for the CDR3: TGTGCCAGCAGCTATACAACAGGGGACGGCTACACCTTC. Its protein product is CASSYTTGDGYTF. Variable domain in full (rest from reference TRBV7-2 and TRBJ1-2): GAGVSQSPSNKVTEKGKDVELRCDPISGHTALYWYRQSLGQGLEFLIYFQGNSAPDKSGLPSDRFSAERTGGSVSTLTIQRTQQEDSAVYLCASSYTTGDGYTFGSGTRLTVV.

This clonotype was recorded only once. This chain links TRBV27 with TRBJ1-1; 7 bases are a match to TRBD1. V trimming: 2 bases; J trimming: 4 bases; junction bases outside the gene matches: 7. This CDR3 region has 15 residues. The germline V gene has CDR1 MNHEY and CDR2 SMNVEV (reference sequence). The CDR3 nucleotides are TGTGCCAGCAGTTTACGGACAGGCCTTGGCACTGAAGCTTTCTTT. The encoded protein is CASSLRTGLGTEAFF.

This clonotype occurred once. V gene TRBV6-2 or TRBV6-3 combines with J gene TRBJ2-1; 9 bases fit TRBD1. Germline CDR1 and CDR2: MNHEY and SVGEGT. Trimming removed 6 bases from V and 9 bases from J; junction bases left unmatched: 12. CDR3 size: 15 residues. This CDR3 reads CASRPGDREYGEQFF. The CDR3 nucleotides read TGTGCCAGCAGGCCGGGGGACAGGGAGTATGGTGAGCAGTTCTTC.

This clonotype was observed once. The genes are TRBV2 and TRBJ2-2; D may correspond to TRBD1 or TRBD2 (5 bases each). CDR1 and CDR2 (germline): SNHLY, FYNNEI. V was shortened by 7 bases and J by 4 bases, with 13 bases between the two germline ends. There are 14 residues in the CDR3. CDR3 region: CASTEGPPTGELFF. In DNA form, the CDR3 reads TGTGCCAGCACCGAGGGGCCCCCCACCGGGGAGCTGTTTTTT.

This clonotype was counted once. The chain recombines TRBV6-6 with TRBJ2-7; possibly TRBD1 or TRBD2 for D (5 bases each). Germline V gene sequence: CDR1 MNHNY, CDR2 SVGAGI (reference sequence). Trimming took off 6 bases at V and 4 bases at J, with 13 bases between the two ends. The CDR3 length is 13 residues. For the CDR3, the DNA is TGTGCCAGCAGGGGACCGACCCGATACGAGCAGTACTTC. Translated, it gives CASRGPTRYEQYF.

J is TRBJ2-7 and V is TRBV19; D gene unclear. The CDR3 contains 13 residues. The germline CDR1 and CDR2 sequences are LNHDA and SQIVND (reference sequence). V dropped 5 bases and J dropped 3 bases, with 11 bases sitting between them. CDR3: CASSASSGYEQYF. In nucleotides, the CDR3 is TGTGCCAGTAGTGCCAGTTCGGGCTACGAGCAGTACTTC.